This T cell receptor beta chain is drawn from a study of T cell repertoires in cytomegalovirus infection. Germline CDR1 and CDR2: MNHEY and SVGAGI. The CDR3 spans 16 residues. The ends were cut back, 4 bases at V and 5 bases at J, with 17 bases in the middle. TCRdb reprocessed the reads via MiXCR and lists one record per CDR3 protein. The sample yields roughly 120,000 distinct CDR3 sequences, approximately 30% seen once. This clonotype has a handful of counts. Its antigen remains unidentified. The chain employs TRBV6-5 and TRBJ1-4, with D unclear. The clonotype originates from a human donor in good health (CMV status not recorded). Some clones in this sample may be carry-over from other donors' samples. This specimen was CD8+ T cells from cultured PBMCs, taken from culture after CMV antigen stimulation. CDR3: CASSFGSETWNEKLFF. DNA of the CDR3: TGTGCCAGCAGTTTTGGGTCGGAGACCTGGAATGAAAAACTGTTTTTT.